The 15 T cell receptor beta chains below come from one sample, sequenced in a study of blood T cell repertoires in COVID-19. Here immunoSEQ multiplex PCR was the method, and the copy in TCRdb shows in-frame clones only, minus some. The table lists more than 200,000 clones, approximately 88% of them singletons, with about 5.9% in the top ten. The sample comprised peripheral blood. The origin of the receptors is a woman under 40 with COVID-19, enrolled during active disease.

The gene calls are TRBV18 and TRBJ1-1; a possible D gene is TRBD1 (6 bases). The CDR3 extends over 16 amino acids. Between the trimmed V and J ends, which lost 2 bases and 2 bases, there was a span of 15 bases. The germline gives CDR1 KGHSH, CDR2 LQKENI. This chain's CDR3 is CASSPLARGLNTEAFF. As DNA, the CDR3 is TGTGCCAGCTCACCATTGGCCAGGGGCCTCAACACTGAAGCTTTCTTT.

V usage is TRBV4-2 and J usage is TRBJ2-1, with 7 bases lining up with TRBD1. This CDR3 has 12 amino acids. The germline CDR1 and CDR2 sequences are LGHNA and YNFKEQ. The V gene end was trimmed by 5 bases and the J gene end by 5 bases; junction bases not matched to a gene: 0. The CDR3, as DNA: TGTGCCAGCAGCACAGGGGACAATGAGCAGTTCTTC. Translation: CASSTGDNEQFF.

This rearrangement joins TRBV5-1 to TRBJ2-5; D uncertain. The CDR3 consists of 12 residues. Germline lookup yields CDR1 SGHRS and CDR2 YFSETQ. The V end lost 4 bases, the J end lost 5 bases, and 9 bases lay between the germline ends. CDR3 loop: CASSRAGETQYF. Written as DNA, the CDR3 is TGCGCCAGCAGCCGCGCCGGGGAGACCCAGTACTTC. The full variable domain, completed using reference TRBV5-1 and TRBJ2-5, is KAGVTQTPRYLIKTRGQQVTLSCSPISGHRSVSWYQQTPGQGLQFLFEYFSETQRNKGNFPGRFSGRQFSNSRSEMNVSTLELGDSALYLCASSRAGETQYFGPGTRLLVL.

The V call is TRBV10-3, the J call TRBJ1-4; 11 nucleotides align to TRBD1. The CDR3 runs to 13 residues. The J segment lost 6 bases and the V segment lost 10 bases, leaving 4 bases of the junction unmatched. The germline CDR1 and CDR2 sequences are ENHRY and SYGVKD. The CDR3 is CATKGQGDEKLFF. CDR3 nucleotides: TGTGCCACCAAGGGACAGGGGGATGAAAAACTGTTTTTT.

The V gene is TRBV6-5, the J gene TRBJ2-5; D gene ambiguous. The CDR3 contains 15 residues. In germline, CDR1 is MNHEY, CDR2 SVGAGI. V was pared by 0 bases and J by 2 bases, with 10 bases between. CDR3 coding DNA: TGTGCCAGCAGTTACTCTAAATATCTACAAGAGACCCAGTACTTC. Amino acid sequence: CASSYSKYLQETQYF.

V and J are TRBV7-9 and TRBJ2-3, with TRBD2 matching 7 bases. The CDR3 sequence is 15 residues long. Germline values: CDR1 SEHNR, CDR2 FQNEAQ (reference sequence). V shed 3 bases, J shed 1 base, and the junction held 4 bases outside the gene matches. This CDR3 is CASSFPAGGTDTQYF. The CDR3 bases are TGTGCCAGCAGCTTTCCGGCGGGAGGCACAGATACGCAGTATTTT.

This clone has just a few counts. The chain's CDR3 is CAISESGQGGTEAFF. CDR3 DNA: TGTGCCATCAGTGAGTCGGGACAGGGCGGCACTGAAGCTTTCTTT. The V gene is TRBV10-3, the J gene TRBJ1-1; 9 bases agree with TRBD1. V dropped 0 bases and J dropped 4; count of bases not matched to a gene: 3. The CDR3 has 15 amino acids. Germline loops: CDR1 ENHRY, CDR2 SYGVKD.

The chain has TRBV2 and TRBJ1-1; 8 bases are a match to TRBD1. V shed 5 bases, J shed 1 base, and the junction held 3 bases outside the gene matches. The CDR3 consists of 14 residues. Per germline, CDR1 SNHLY and CDR2 FYNNEI. The CDR3 protein is CASSSGQGNTEAFF. DNA of the CDR3: TGTGCCAGCAGTTCCGGACAGGGGAACACTGAAGCTTTCTTT.

The chain joins TRBV19 to TRBJ2-1, with 10 bases that match TRBD2. CDR1 and CDR2 (germline): LNHDA, SQIVND (reference sequence). Unmatched junction bases numbered 6, after V lost 1 base and J lost 9 bases. The CDR3 length is 15 residues. Here the CDR3 DNA reads TGTGCCAGTAGTATAGGTACTAGCGGGGCTCTTGAGCAGTTCTTC. As protein: CASSIGTSGALEQFF.

CDR3 sequence: CASSQPRLAGGSSSTDTQYF. In DNA form, the CDR3 reads TGCGCCAGCAGCCAACCTAGACTAGCGGGGGGTTCTTCTAGCACAGATACGCAGTATTTT. The V call is TRBV4-1, the J call TRBJ2-3, with 13 bases aligning to TRBD2. CDR3 size: 20 residues. Germline V gene sequence: CDR1 MGHRA, CDR2 YSYEKL. The ends lost 2 bases at V and 0 bases at J; junction bases unmatched: 11.

The chain joins TRBV2 to TRBJ1-5; D not certain. CDR1 and CDR2 from the germline V gene are SNHLY and FYNNEI. Trimming removed 7 bases from V and 3 bases from J, with 10 bases in between. This CDR3 is 13 amino acids long. In DNA, the CDR3 is TGTGCCAGCAACGGAGAGAACAATCAGCCCCAGCATTTT. This sequence encodes CASNGENNQPQHF.

The chain has TRBV5-6 and TRBJ2-3; TRBD2 agrees at 7 bases. Per the germline V gene, CDR1 is SGHDT and CDR2 is YYEEEE. CDR3 size: 17 residues. After removal of 1 base from V and 3 bases from J, the junction contained 11 bases not matched to a gene. CDR3 sequence: CASSLYGLGFKTDTQYF. CDR3 nucleotides: TGTGCCAGCAGCTTGTACGGACTAGGGTTCAAAACAGATACGCAGTATTTT.

The chain links TRBV28 to TRBJ2-2; a possible D gene is TRBD2 (6 bases). From germline, CDR1 is MDHEN and CDR2 SYDVKM. The CDR3 runs 13 residues. The ends were cut back, 3 bases at V and 6 bases at J, with 8 bases in the middle. The CDR3 spells CASSFGGSGELFF. In nucleotides, the CDR3 is TGTGCCAGCAGTTTCGGGGGTTCCGGGGAGCTGTTTTTT. The variable domain in full, completed from reference TRBV28 and TRBJ2-2, reads DVKVTQSSRYLVKRTGEKVFLECVQDMDHENMFWYRQDPGLGLRLIYFSYDVKMKEKGDIPEGYSVSREKKERFSLILESASTNQTSMYLCASSFGGSGELFFGEGSRLTVL.

As concerns this clone: At the DNA level, this CDR3 is encoded by other sequences in the same sample as well. The chain joins TRBV7-9 to TRBJ2-7; unclear D gene. V was cut by 1 base and J by 3 bases, with 7 bases left in between. CDR3 length: 13 amino acids. Germline CDR1 and CDR2: SEHNR and FQNEAQ (reference sequence). CDR3 sequence: CASSLGLDYEQYF. Here the CDR3 DNA reads TGTGCCAGCAGCTTAGGGCTAGACTACGAGCAGTACTTC.

This chain links TRBV28 with TRBJ1-2; 9 nucleotides align to TRBD1. V dropped 2 bases and J dropped 7; count of bases not matched to a gene: 5. The germline gives CDR1 MDHEN, CDR2 SYDVKM. CDR3 length equals 14 residues. The CDR3 reads CASSLPGQGRGYTF. The CDR3 DNA reads TGTGCCAGCAGTTTACCGGGACAGGGCCGTGGCTACACCTTC.